Only one count was recorded for the clone carrying this TCR beta chain. The sample comes from a study of shared clonotypes between healthy human individuals. The protocol was immunoSEQ multiplex PCR, while the TCRdb copy is restricted to in-frame clones and leaves out a portion. Of 2 million to 2.5 million clones listed, approximately 96% are singletons. This sequence was found in a man aged 18 to 35 in good health. The sample taken for sequencing was naive CD4+ T cells sorted from blood. Subset specified: CD45RA+ positively selected.

CDR3 sequence: CASSPLDRGSDTEAFF. CDR3 DNA sequence: TGTGCCAGCTCACCATTGGACAGGGGATCGGACACTGAAGCTTTCTTT. V usage is TRBV18 and J usage is TRBJ1-1, with 9 bases fitting TRBD1. There are 16 residues in the CDR3. From germline, CDR1 is KGHSH and CDR2 LQKENI. The junction had 7 bases not matched to a gene; V was cut back by 2 bases and J by 3 bases.